The 2 T cell receptor beta chains in this list originate from one sample, sequenced in a study of T-cell reconstitution after alpha-beta-depleted transplantation in children. Unique molecular identifiers were incorporated during preparation of the TCRbeta library. TCRdb reanalysed the PCR reads using MiXCR and keeps one entry per CDR3 protein. Of about 610,000 distinct CDR3 sequences listed, about 10% are singletons. The sequencing here drew on PBMCs from the stem cell graft donor, taken from the stem cell graft. The receptors shown here come from a human donor who donated a stem cell graft to a child with acute myeloid leukemia.

This clonotype turned up a few times. V and J are TRBV3-1 and TRBJ2-1; D is perhaps TRBD2 (5 bases). Trimming shortened V by 1 base and J by 8 bases, and 12 bases separated the two germline ends. The CDR3 loop spans 14 amino acids. The V gene's germline CDR1 is LGHDT and CDR2 YNNKEL (reference sequence). CDR3 coding DNA: TGTGCCAGCAGCCAAGGATCTAGCAGAGATGAGCAGTTCTTC. Translating it yields CASSQGSSRDEQFF.

There are many counts of this clonotype. The chain combines TRBV7-3 with TRBJ2-5; possible D gene TRBD1, 5 bases. V shed 1 base and J shed 5 bases, with 8 bases lying between them. In germline, CDR1 is SGHTA, CDR2 FQGTGA. CDR3 length: 13 amino acids. The CDR3 reads CASSLNGAETQYF. CDR3 DNA: TGTGCCAGCAGCTTAAATGGGGCGGAGACCCAGTACTTC.